This passage covers 18 T cell receptor beta chains from one sample sequenced in a study of T cell responses to AZD1222 COVID-19 vaccine. Clones were read by immunoSEQ multiplex PCR, and TCRdb kept only the in-frame ones, dropping some. The sample shows around 220,000 clones, roughly 94% of them seen only once. The starting material was peripheral blood, obtained 28 days after the second dose of the MenACWY control vaccine. All receptors derive from an adult who received the MenACWY meningococcal vaccine as a control.

As for this clone: The sample holds other DNA sequences that translate to the same CDR3. V usage is TRBV7-3 and J usage is TRBJ1-1; TRBD1 aligns across 7 bases. V was clipped by 4 bases and J by 3 bases; unmatched bases: 2. This CDR3 region has 13 residues. The V gene's germline CDR1 is SGHTA and CDR2 FQGTGA. CDR3 DNA: TGTGCCAGCAGCTCCCAGGGGGACACTGAAGCTTTCTTT. Translation gives CASSSQGDTEAFF.

The rearrangement links TRBV10-3 to TRBJ2-7, with 9 positions matching TRBD2. CDR1 and CDR2 (germline): ENHRY, SYGVKD. The CDR3 covers 15 residues. J lost 2 bases, V lost 0 bases, and 2 bases had no gene match. The CDR3 DNA sequence: TGTGCCATCAGTGAGTCGGAGCGGGGGGCCTACGAGCAGTACTTC. Translating gives CAISESERGAYEQYF.

The chain employs TRBV30 and TRBJ2-7, with D hard to call. The V and J ends lost 0 bases and 5 bases respectively, with 11 bases between them. This CDR3 spans 13 amino acids. Per germline, CDR1 GTSNPN and CDR2 SVGIG (reference sequence). The CDR3 DNA is TGTGCCTGGAGTGTAAGCTTTTCTCACGAGCAGTACTTC. The encoded protein is CAWSVSFSHEQYF. The variable domain in full, completed from reference TRBV30 and TRBJ2-7, reads SQTIHQWPATLVQPVGSPLSLECTVEGTSNPNLYWYRQAAGRGLQLLFYSVGIGQISSEVPQNLSASRPQDRQFILSSKKLLLSDSGFYLCAWSVSFSHEQYFGPGTRLTVT.

The gene calls are TRBV10-3 and TRBJ1-2; D remains ambiguous. Trimming removed 5 bases from V and 2 bases from J, with 9 bases in between. The CDR3 is 13 residues long. CDR1 is ENHRY, CDR2 SYGVKD, per germline. The CDR3 nucleotides read TGTGCCATCAGTCCGACACTAAACTATGGCTACACCTTC. This codes for CAISPTLNYGYTF.

This sequence joins TRBV13 and TRBJ2-7, with 7 positions matching TRBD2. The ends lost 0 bases at V and 1 base at J; junction bases unmatched: 6. The CDR3 has 16 amino acids. Germline V gives CDR1 PRHDT, CDR2 FYEKMQ (reference sequence). In DNA, the CDR3 is TGTGCCAGCAGCTTAGGCCGGCTAGCGGATTCCTACGAGCAGTACTTC. It is translated as CASSLGRLADSYEQYF.

The rearrangement joins TRBV13 to TRBJ1-4; TRBD1 might be the D (5 bases). Germline lookup yields CDR1 PRHDT and CDR2 FYEKMQ (reference sequence). V was pared by 0 bases and J by 6 bases, with 17 bases between. This CDR3 contains 17 residues. The CDR3 protein is CASSLGHRGRADEKLFF. The DNA for the CDR3 is TGTGCCAGCAGCTTAGGCCACCGGGGCAGGGCCGATGAAAAACTGTTTTTT. The full variable domain, with the rest looked up from reference TRBV13 and TRBJ1-4, is AAGVIQSPRHLIKEKRETATLKCYPIPRHDTVYWYQQGPGQDPQFLISFYEKMQSDKGSIPDRFSAQQFSDYHSELNMSSLELGDSALYFCASSLGHRGRADEKLFFGSGTQLSVL.

The V call is TRBV7-8, the J call TRBJ2-3; D is uncertain. Per germline, CDR1 SGHVS and CDR2 FQNEAQ. Deletions cut 5 bases from V and 0 bases from J, with 12 bases between. This CDR3 is 15 amino acids long. CDR3 residues: CASSPRISSTDTQYF. As DNA, the CDR3 is TGTGCCAGCAGCCCGCGAATCTCTAGCACAGATACGCAGTATTTT.

The rearrangement joins TRBV5-6 to TRBJ2-7, with 9 bases lining up with TRBD2. This CDR3 spans 15 amino acids. V was clipped by 0 bases and J by 7 bases; unmatched bases: 8. From germline, CDR1 is SGHDT and CDR2 YYEEEE. The CDR3 loop is CASSLAPSGNHEQYF. CDR3 in DNA: TGTGCCAGCAGCTTGGCCCCTAGCGGGAATCATGAGCAGTACTTC.

This rearrangement joins TRBV9 to TRBJ1-6; D unresolved. Trimming left V 3 bases short and J 5 bases short, with 9 bases between. Germline V gene sequence: CDR1 SGDLS, CDR2 YYNGEE. The CDR3 has 14 residues. CDR3 nucleotide sequence: TGTGCCAGCAGCGCCGGACGGGATAATTCACCCCTCCACTTT. As protein: CASSAGRDNSPLHF.

The chain has TRBV7-8 and TRBJ1-3, with 9 bases matching TRBD1. The germline CDR1 and CDR2 sequences are SGHVS and FQNEAQ. Trimming took 0 bases from V and 7 from J; bases not matched to a gene: 7. The CDR3 has 16 residues. CDR3 sequence (DNA): TGTGCCAGCAGCTTAGCGGGACAGGGTTTAGGGAACACCATATATTTT. It encodes CASSLAGQGLGNTIYF.

The rearrangement uses TRBV5-1 and TRBJ2-1; unclear D gene. CDR1 is SGHRS and CDR2 is YFSETQ in the germline V gene. V dropped 0 bases and J dropped 0 bases, with 7 bases sitting between them. This CDR3 is built from 15 residues. CDR3 region: CASSLDGHSYNEQFF. DNA for the CDR3: TGCGCCAGCAGCTTGGACGGGCACTCCTACAATGAGCAGTTCTTC.

CDR3 coding DNA: TGTGCCAGCAAATTGGGGGGGGAGACCCAGTACTTC. Amino acid sequence: CASKLGGETQYF. The V gene is TRBV2, the J gene TRBJ2-5, with 7 bases lining up with TRBD2. The V gene end was trimmed by 7 bases and the J gene end by 5 bases; junction bases not matched to a gene: 4. The CDR3 runs to 12 residues. CDR1 SNHLY and CDR2 FYNNEI come from the germline V gene.

This chain links TRBV5-4 with TRBJ2-1; 10 nucleotides line up with TRBD2. Looked up from germline, CDR1 is SGHNT and CDR2 is YYREEE (reference sequence). V was clipped by 4 bases and J by 8 bases; unmatched bases: 9. CDR3 size: 15 residues. The chain's CDR3 is CASSASGGALDEQFF. The DNA of the CDR3 is TGTGCCAGCAGCGCCAGCGGGGGGGCTCTCGATGAGCAGTTCTTC.

The V gene is TRBV18, the J gene TRBJ2-5, with D perhaps matching TRBD1 (6 bases). V lost 3 bases, J lost 4 bases, and 15 bases lay in between. CDR3 length equals 15 residues. From germline, CDR1 is KGHSH and CDR2 LQKENI. The CDR3 DNA is TGTGCCAGCTCACCGAACGACAGGTTCGGAGAGACCCAGTACTTC. Residues: CASSPNDRFGETQYF. Looking up the rest from reference TRBV18 and TRBJ2-5 gives the full variable domain: NAGVMQNPRHLVRRRGQEARLRCSPMKGHSHVYWYRQLPEEGLKFMVYLQKENIIDESGMPKERFSAEFPKEGPSILRIQQVVRGDSAAYFCASSPNDRFGETQYFGPGTRLLVL.

This chain connects TRBV6-5 to TRBJ2-2, with TRBD2 as a possible D gene (5 bases). The CDR3 spans 15 residues. V dropped 6 bases and J dropped 0 bases, with 11 bases sitting between them. Germline CDR1 reads MNHEY; CDR2 reads SVGAGI. In nucleotides, the CDR3 is TGTGCCAGCAGGCAAACTAGATCGAACACCGGGGAGCTGTTTTTT. It yields the protein CASRQTRSNTGELFF.

The chain uses TRBV4-2 and TRBJ1-1, with D possibly being TRBD1 (6 bases). V lost 0 bases and J 7 bases, leaving 18 bases between the germline ends. Germline V CDR1 and CDR2: LGHNA, YNFKEQ. The length of the CDR3 is 16 residues. CDR3 coding DNA: TGTGCCAGCAGCCAAGACCCGACGACCAGGGGAAATGAAGCTTTCTTT. Amino acids: CASSQDPTTRGNEAFF.

The chain joins TRBV13 to TRBJ2-1; TRBD1 matches at 7 bases. Looked up from germline, CDR1 is PRHDT and CDR2 is FYEKMQ (reference sequence). V dropped 5 bases and J dropped 5; count of bases not matched to a gene: 6. The CDR3 sequence is 14 residues long. The CDR3 DNA reads as TGTGCCAGCAGCCCGGGACAGAGTCACAATGAGCAGTTCTTC. Translation: CASSPGQSHNEQFF.

This clone was detected once. The CDR3 DNA reads as TGTGCCAGCAGCAGGGTAAGGTCCTACGAGCAGTACTTC. Translation gives CASSRVRSYEQYF. The chain joins TRBV2 to TRBJ2-7; tentative D call: TRBD1 (5 bases). CDR1 and CDR2 (germline): SNHLY, FYNNEI. The CDR3 spans 13 residues. V gave up 6 bases and J gave up 1 base, with 10 bases separating them.